The 21 T cell receptor beta chains given below trace back to one sample, sequenced in a study of blood T cell repertoires in COVID-19. Produced via immunoSEQ multiplex PCR; TCRdb's table is partial and in-frame only. The table lists around 180,000 clones, roughly 84% of them singletons. Sequenced sample: peripheral blood. The receptors stem from a human donor in a cohort sampled during active COVID-19.

The rearrangement links TRBV7-8 to TRBJ2-3, with D possibly TRBD2 on 6 matching bases. This CDR3 contains 14 residues. The V gene lost 5 bases and the J gene lost 5 bases, with 14 bases spanning the gap. Germline-derived CDR1 and CDR2 are SGHVS and FQNEAQ. The CDR3 region is CASSPTGGGDTQYF. The CDR3 DNA reads as TGTGCCAGCAGCCCAACCGGGGGAGGAGATACGCAGTATTTT.

The rearrangement links TRBV9 to TRBJ2-2; 8 nucleotides agree with TRBD1. Germline assignment: CDR1 SGDLS and CDR2 YYNGEE. The junction had 9 bases not matched to a gene; V was cut back by 0 bases and J by 5 bases. CDR3 length: 17 amino acids. The CDR3 DNA sequence: TGTGCCAGCAGCGTAGATCCAGGCAGGGGGCGGACCGGGGAGCTGTTTTTT. Residues: CASSVDPGRGRTGELFF. The full variable domain, rest sourced from reference TRBV9 and TRBJ2-2, is DSGVTQTPKHLITATGQRVTLRCSPRSGDLSVYWYQQSLDQGLQFLIQYYNGEERAKGNILERFSAQQFPDLHSELNLSSLELGDSALYFCASSVDPGRGRTGELFFGEGSRLTVL.

The J gene is TRBJ1-6, the V gene TRBV28; 9 nucleotides match TRBD1. Germline V CDR1 and CDR2: MDHEN, SYDVKM. The CDR3 is 14 amino acids. V was pared by 5 bases and J by 14 bases, with 10 bases of the junction left unmatched. CDR3 nucleotides: TGTGCCAGCAGTCCCCGGGACAGGGTCCCAACCCTCCACTTT. It encodes CASSPRDRVPTLHF.

The genes are TRBV6-5 and TRBJ2-7; weak D call: TRBD2 (5 bases). Germline CDR1 is MNHEY and CDR2 is SVGAGI. The CDR3 extends over 15 amino acids. V lost 0 bases to trimming and J lost 5 bases, with 14 bases between them. CDR3 sequence reads: CASSYSIASSHEQYF. DNA for the CDR3: TGTGCCAGCAGTTACTCGATCGCTAGCAGCCACGAGCAGTACTTC.

V usage is TRBV7-2 and J usage is TRBJ2-7; a weak D match, TRBD2 (6 bases). The CDR3 runs 15 residues. Deletions cut 5 bases from V and 5 bases from J, with 19 bases between. Per the germline V gene, CDR1 is SGHTA and CDR2 is FQGNSA. In nucleotides, the CDR3 is TGTGCCAGCAGCCCATGGACGGGAGTATCTCACGAGCAGTACTTC. It is translated as CASSPWTGVSHEQYF.

In DNA form, the CDR3 reads TGTGCCACCGGAGGGGGGGCCCGGACCGGGGAGCTGTTTTTT. Encoded protein: CATGGGARTGELFF. V gene TRBV10-3 combines with J gene TRBJ2-2; D is perhaps TRBD2 (7 bases). V lost 10 bases and J 5 bases, leaving 17 bases between the germline ends. CDR3 length equals 14 residues. The germline gives CDR1 ENHRY, CDR2 SYGVKD.

This rearrangement joins TRBV5-1 to TRBJ2-7; 8 bases fit TRBD2. V was pared by 1 base and J by 7 bases, with 10 bases of the junction left unmatched. The CDR3 loop spans 15 amino acids. Looked up from germline, CDR1 is SGHRS and CDR2 is YFSETQ. As DNA, the CDR3 is TGCGCCAGCAGCTTGAAGGCGGGAGGCCTCCGGGAGCAGTACTTC. It specifies CASSLKAGGLREQYF.

This chain joins TRBV27 and TRBJ1-1, with 8 bases matching TRBD1. This CDR3 region has 14 residues. Germline CDR1 and CDR2: MNHEY and SMNVEV (reference sequence). V gave up 8 bases and J gave up 6 bases; unmatched junction bases: 11. CDR3 sequence (DNA): TGTGCCAGCGGACAGACAGGGGTTCTCGCTGAAGCTTTCTTT. Its translation is CASGQTGVLAEAFF.

The rearrangement links TRBV6-5 to TRBJ1-3, with D possibly matching TRBD1 (5 bases). Trimming left V 2 bases short and J 0 bases short, with 8 bases between. Germline V CDR1 and CDR2: MNHEY, SVGAGI. This CDR3 comprises 15 residues. CDR3 nucleotides: TGTGCCAGCAGTTACGACAGATTCTCTGGAAACACCATATATTTT. Protein product: CASSYDRFSGNTIYF.

The rearrangement joins TRBV19 to TRBJ2-7; perhaps TRBD1 as D (5 bases). V was shortened by 2 bases and J by 4 bases, with 9 bases between the two germline ends. This CDR3 has 13 residues. Germline lookup yields CDR1 LNHDA and CDR2 SQIVND (reference sequence). This CDR3 reads CASSITQAYEQYF. CDR3 nucleotide sequence: TGTGCCAGTAGTATAACACAGGCATACGAGCAGTACTTC.

This clone appeared once. The chain uses TRBV5-6 and TRBJ1-2; weak D call: TRBD1 (5 bases). CDR1 and CDR2 from the germline V gene are SGHDT and YYEEEE. The CDR3 totals 12 residues. V gave up 3 bases and J gave up 8 bases, with 11 bases separating them. The CDR3 here is CASSSEGAGYTF. DNA for the CDR3: TGTGCCAGCAGCTCGGAAGGGGCGGGCTACACCTTC.

V is TRBV5-1 and J is TRBJ1-4, with 7 bases matching TRBD1. CDR3 length: 15 amino acids. J was trimmed by 0 bases and V by 6 bases; bases with no gene match: 5. Germline CDR1 SGHRS, CDR2 YFSETQ. Here the CDR3 DNA reads TGCGCCAGCACGACAGGGTCCACAACTAATGAAAAACTGTTTTTT. It translates to CASTTGSTTNEKLFF.

This clone was seen just once. The chain has TRBV6-5 and TRBJ1-2, with 7 bases identical to TRBD1. With V trimmed by 5 bases and J by 2 bases, 8 bases remained unmatched. CDR3 length: 15 residues. Germline V gene data show CDR1 as MNHEY and CDR2 as SVGAGI. The CDR3: CASSLLRTGNYGYTF. As DNA, the CDR3 is TGTGCCAGCAGTCTCTTGAGGACAGGAAACTATGGCTACACCTTC.

This rearrangement joins TRBV5-1 to TRBJ2-3; 10 bases map to TRBD2. Per the germline V gene, CDR1 is SGHRS and CDR2 is YFSETQ. The CDR3 consists of 16 residues. V lost 4 bases and J lost 2; bases outside the gene matches: 7. The CDR3, as DNA: TGCGCCAGCAGCGCCGGACTAGCGGCGTCCACAGATACGCAGTATTTT. Translated: CASSAGLAASTDTQYF.

This clone was found once. V and J are TRBV2 and TRBJ1-2; D is ambiguous. This CDR3 has 13 residues. Germline lookup yields CDR1 SNHLY and CDR2 FYNNEI. The V and J ends lost 1 base and 7 bases respectively, with 10 bases between them. CDR3 loop: CASSEENSRGYTF. CDR3 nucleotides: TGTGCCAGCAGTGAAGAAAATAGCCGTGGCTACACCTTC.

This clone was seen a handful of times. The rearrangement links TRBV6-2 or TRBV6-3 to TRBJ1-6, with D unresolved. Germline CDR1 MNHEY, CDR2 SVGEGT. Trimming left V 2 bases short and J 0 bases short, with 14 bases between. The CDR3 runs 18 residues. CDR3 coding DNA: TGTGCCAGCAGTTACGAGGAGGCCAGGAGCTCCTATAATTCACCCCTCCACTTT. This gives the protein CASSYEEARSSYNSPLHF.

This clone was seen more than once but under ten times. This chain joins TRBV19 and TRBJ1-1, with a weak D call TRBD1 (6 bases). The CDR3 has 14 residues. Germline V gene data show CDR1 as LNHDA and CDR2 as SQIVND (reference sequence). The germline V and J ends were trimmed by 6 bases and 1 base, with 12 bases remaining between them. The CDR3 sequence: CASSIYRENTEAFF. The CDR3 nucleotides are TGTGCCAGTAGCATCTACAGGGAGAACACTGAAGCTTTCTTT.

Points on this clone: Mismatch with germline at one junction end may stem from a read error. The chain combines TRBV7-7 with TRBJ2-3; TRBD2 agrees at 14 bases. There are 16 residues in the CDR3. Per the germline V gene, CDR1 is SSHAT and CDR2 is FNYEAQ (reference sequence). As DNA, the CDR3 is TGTGCTAGCAGCCCGGGACTAGCGGGAGGCACAGATACGCAGTATTTT. Its translation: CASSPGLAGGTDTQYF.

The CDR3 spells CASSLLASETYEQYF. DNA for the CDR3: TGTGCCAGCAGCTTACTGGCTAGCGAAACCTACGAGCAGTACTTC. The chain has TRBV11-2 and TRBJ2-7; the D gene is possibly TRBD2 (6 bases). The CDR3 runs to 15 residues. Looked up from germline, CDR1 is SGHAT and CDR2 is FQNNGV. Between the trimmed V and J ends, which lost 2 bases and 2 bases, there was a span of 13 bases. Looking up the rest from reference TRBV11-2 and TRBJ2-7 gives the full variable domain: EAGVAQSPRYKIIEKRQSVAFWCNPISGHATLYWYQQILGQGPKLLIQFQNNGVVDDSQLPKDRFSAERLKGVDSTLKIQPAKLEDSAVYLCASSLLASETYEQYFGPGTRLTVT.

The J gene is TRBJ1-1, the V gene TRBV11-2; D not certain. The CDR3 is made up of 13 amino acids. V was clipped by 5 bases and J by 7 bases, with 14 bases between them. Germline V gives CDR1 SGHAT, CDR2 FQNNGV. In nucleotides, the CDR3 is TGTGCCAGCAGCGTAGGCGTGGCGGATGAAGCTTTCTTT. This translates into CASSVGVADEAFF.

The chain combines TRBV5-1 with TRBJ2-1; D call uncertain. Per the germline V gene, CDR1 is SGHRS and CDR2 is YFSETQ. This CDR3 is built from 16 residues. Trimming took off 2 bases at V and 5 bases at J, with 17 bases between the two ends. CDR3 nucleotides: TGCGCCAGCAGCTTTGGTGTGCGGCTGGCGGACAATGAGCAGTTCTTC. It yields the protein CASSFGVRLADNEQFF.